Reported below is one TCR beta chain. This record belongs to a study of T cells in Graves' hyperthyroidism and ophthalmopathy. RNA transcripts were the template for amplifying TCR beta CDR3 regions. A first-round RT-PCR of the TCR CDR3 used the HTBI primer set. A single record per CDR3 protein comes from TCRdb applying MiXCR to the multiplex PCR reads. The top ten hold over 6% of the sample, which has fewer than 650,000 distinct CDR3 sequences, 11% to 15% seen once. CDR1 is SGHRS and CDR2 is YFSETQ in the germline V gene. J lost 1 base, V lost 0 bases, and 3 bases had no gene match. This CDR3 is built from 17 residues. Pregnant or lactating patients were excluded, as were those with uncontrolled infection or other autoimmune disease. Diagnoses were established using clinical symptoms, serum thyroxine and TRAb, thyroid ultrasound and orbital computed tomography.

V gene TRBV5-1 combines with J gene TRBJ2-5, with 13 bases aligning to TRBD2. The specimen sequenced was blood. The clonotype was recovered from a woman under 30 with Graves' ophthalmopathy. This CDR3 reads CASSLEGLAGLQETQYF. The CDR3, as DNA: TGCGCCAGCAGCTTGGAGGGACTAGCGGGGCTCCAAGAGACCCAGTACTTC.